This TCR beta chain came from a study of molecular identifiers for immune sequencing clone quantification. Per the germline V gene, CDR1 is MNHEY and CDR2 is SMNVEV (reference sequence). CDR3 size: 13 residues. Researchers sorted naive CD8 T cells as cells that were CD8+CD4-CCR7+CD45RA+. With listed TCR primers and previously described methods, bulk TCR libraries were prepared. Via MiXCR, TCRdb re-called the PCR reads, giving one row per CDR3 protein. This sample has over 550,000 distinct CDR3 sequences, with over 25% found just once. About this clonotype itself: The antigen is undetermined. The CDR3 does not close with the conserved phenylalanine or tryptophan, likely indicating a read error.

Study outcomes and limitations: For effector cells, clones above 20 RNA copies held over 97% of molecules; for naive cells, under 1%.

This receptor was obtained from a human donor in good health. Some libraries in this study had Jurkat cell RNA spiked in. The sequenced sample was naive CD8+ T cells from blood, with Jurkat cell RNA spiked in. Subset: FACS-sorted CD8+CD4-CCR7+CD45RA+ naive T cells. The chain recombines TRBV27 with TRBJ2-7, with a weak D call TRBD2 (5 bases). The DNA of the CDR3 is TGTGTCAGCCGGGCGGGTATCTCCTACGAGCAGTACTCC. Its protein is CVSRAGISYEQYS.